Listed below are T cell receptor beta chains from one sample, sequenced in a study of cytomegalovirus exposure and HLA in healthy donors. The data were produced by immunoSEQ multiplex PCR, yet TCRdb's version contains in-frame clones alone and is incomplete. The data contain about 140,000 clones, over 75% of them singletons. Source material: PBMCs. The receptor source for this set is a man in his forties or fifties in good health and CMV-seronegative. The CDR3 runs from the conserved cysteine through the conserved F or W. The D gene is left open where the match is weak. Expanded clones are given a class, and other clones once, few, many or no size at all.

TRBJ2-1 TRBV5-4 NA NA CASSTGGPYNEQFF TGTGCCAGCAGTACAGGTGGCCCGTACAATGAGCAGTTCTTC
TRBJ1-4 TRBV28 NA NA CASIQGSTNEKLFF TGTGCCAGCATACAGGGTTCGACTAATGAAAAACTGTTTTTT
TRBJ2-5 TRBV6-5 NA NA CASSYIGGNQETQYF TGTGCCAGCAGTTACATCGGGGGAAACCAAGAGACCCAGTACTTC
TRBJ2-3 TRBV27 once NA CASSLSATDTQYF TGTGCCAGCAGTTTATCGGCCACAGATACGCAGTATTTT
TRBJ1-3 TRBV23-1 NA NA CASSQSSRTVTTLSGNTIYF TGCGCCAGCAGTCAATCCTCTAGGACAGTGACAACCCTCTCTGGAAACACCATATATTTT
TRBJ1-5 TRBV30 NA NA CAWSQGLGNQPQHF TGTGCCTGGAGTCAGGGGCTTGGCAATCAGCCCCAGCATTTT
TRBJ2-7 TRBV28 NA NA CASSLPGTYYEQYF TGTGCCAGCAGTTTACCCGGGACATACTACGAGCAGTACTTC
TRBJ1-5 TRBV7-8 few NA CASSLEASQPQHF TGTGCCAGCAGCTTAGAGGCTAGTCAGCCCCAGCATTTT
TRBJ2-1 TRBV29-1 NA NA CSVAGFGDEQFF TGCAGCGTTGCAGGGTTTGGGGATGAGCAGTTCTTC
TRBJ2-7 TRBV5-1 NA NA CASSFTGDEQYF TGCGCCAGCAGCTTTACAGGCGACGAGCAGTACTTC
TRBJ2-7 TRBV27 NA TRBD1 CASSLGTEGTSYEQYF TGTGCCAGCAGTTTAGGGACAGAGGGGACCTCCTACGAGCAGTACTTC
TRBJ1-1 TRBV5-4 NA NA CASTQDPNTEAFF TGTGCCAGCACACAGGATCCGAACACTGAAGCTTTCTTT
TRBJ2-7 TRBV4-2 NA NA CASSQRGDGSSYEQYF TGTGCCAGCAGCCAGAGAGGGGACGGGAGCTCCTACGAGCAGTACTTC
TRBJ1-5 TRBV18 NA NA CASSPGSGNSAPQHF TGTGCCAGCTCACCAGGATCAGGGAATTCCGCGCCCCAGCATTTT
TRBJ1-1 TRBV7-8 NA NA CASNRDFNTEAFF TGTGCCAGCAACCGGGACTTTAACACTGAAGCTTTCTTT
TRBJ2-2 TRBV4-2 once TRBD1 CASSQGSGTGIGELFF TGTGCCAGCAGCCAAGGGTCCGGGACAGGGATCGGGGAGCTGTTTTTT
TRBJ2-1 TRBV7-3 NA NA CASSLDFYNEQFF TGTGCCAGCAGCTTGGACTTCTACAATGAGCAGTTCTTC
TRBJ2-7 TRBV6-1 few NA CASSEPRTTYEQYF TGTGCCAGCAGTGAACCAAGGACAACCTACGAGCAGTACTTC
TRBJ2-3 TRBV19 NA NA CASSFNTDTQYF TGTGCCAGTAGTTTTAACACAGATACGCAGTATTTT
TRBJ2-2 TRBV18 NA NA CASSPPTLASGLFF TGTGCCAGCTCACCACCGACCTTGGCCTCGGGGCTGTTTTTT
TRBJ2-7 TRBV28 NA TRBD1 CASSLRQGSYEQYF TGTGCCAGCAGTTTGCGACAGGGCTCCTACGAGCAGTACTTC
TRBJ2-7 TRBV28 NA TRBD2 CASSPDLLAGGPEQYF TGTGCCAGCAGTCCCGACCTACTAGCGGGAGGCCCCGAGCAGTACTTC
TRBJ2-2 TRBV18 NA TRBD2 CASSPSLAGPLPGELFF TGTGCCAGCTCACCTTCGCTAGCGGGCCCTCTTCCCGGGGAGCTGTTTTTT
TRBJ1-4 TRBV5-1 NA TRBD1 CASSFTPQGAGNEKLFF TGCGCCAGCAGTTTCACACCCCAGGGGGCGGGCAATGAAAAACTGTTTTTT
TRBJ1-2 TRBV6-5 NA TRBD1 CASSPGQGRDGYTF TGTGCCAGCAGTCCCGGACAGGGCCGAGATGGCTACACCTTC
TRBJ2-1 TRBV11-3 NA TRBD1 CASSSRTGFYNEQFF TGTGCCAGCAGCTCGCGGACAGGTTTCTACAATGAGCAGTTCTTC
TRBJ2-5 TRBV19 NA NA CASSQAVQETQYF TGTGCCAGTAGTCAGGCAGTCCAAGAGACCCAGTACTTC
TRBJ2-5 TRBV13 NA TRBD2 CASSFSGGQETQYF TGTGCCAGCAGCTTTAGCGGGGGTCAAGAGACCCAGTACTTC
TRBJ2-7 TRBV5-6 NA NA CASSSGQTYEQYF TGTGCCAGCAGCTCCGGACAGACCTACGAGCAGTACTTC
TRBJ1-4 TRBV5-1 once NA CASSLAGTINEKLFF TGCGCCAGCAGCTTGGCCGGGACAATTAATGAAAAACTGTTTTTT
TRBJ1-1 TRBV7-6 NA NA CASSLQMDTEAFF TGTGCCAGCAGCTTGCAGATGGACACTGAAGCTTTCTTT
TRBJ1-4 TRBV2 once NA CASRGSWAGEKLFF TGTGCCAGCAGAGGCTCGTGGGCGGGAGAAAAACTGTTTTTT
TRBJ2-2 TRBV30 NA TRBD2 CASQGLAGDTGELFF TGTGCCTCCCAGGGCCTAGCGGGGGACACCGGGGAGCTGTTTTTT
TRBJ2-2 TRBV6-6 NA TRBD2 CASSKKLAGGGELFF TGTGCCAGCAGTAAAAAACTAGCGGGAGGAGGGGAGCTGTTTTTT
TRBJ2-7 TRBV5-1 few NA CASSHTRDEQYF TGCGCCAGCAGCCACACTAGGGACGAGCAGTACTTC
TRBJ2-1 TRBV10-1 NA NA CASIKKIGENEQFF TGCGCCAGCATCAAGAAAATCGGGGAGAATGAGCAGTTCTTC
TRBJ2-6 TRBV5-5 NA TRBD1 CASSPPTGESGANVLTF TGTGCCAGCAGCCCGCCGACAGGGGAGTCTGGGGCCAACGTCCTGACTTTC
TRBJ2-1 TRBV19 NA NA CASSGPAGFYNEQFF TGTGCCAGTAGTGGCCCCGCGGGCTTCTACAATGAGCAGTTCTTC
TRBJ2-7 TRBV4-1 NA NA CASSQETRYEQYF TGCGCCAGCAGCCAAGAGACTAGATACGAGCAGTACTTC
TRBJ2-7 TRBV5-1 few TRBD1 CASSFGDRPYEQYF TGCGCCAGCAGCTTCGGGGACAGACCCTACGAGCAGTACTTC
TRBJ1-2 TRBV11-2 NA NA CASSYGPSYGYTF TGTGCCAGCAGCTATGGGCCCTCCTATGGCTACACCTTC
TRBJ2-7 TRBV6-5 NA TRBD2 CASSYHPRAGGYEQYF TGTGCCAGCAGTTACCACCCGCGGGCGGGAGGCTACGAGCAGTACTTC
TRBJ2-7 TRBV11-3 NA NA CASSLGLLYEQYF TGTGCCAGCAGCTTAGGGCTGCTTTACGAGCAGTACTTC
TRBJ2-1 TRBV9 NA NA CASSVEVPSVGDEQFF TGTGCCAGCAGCGTAGAAGTCCCTAGCGTCGGCGATGAGCAGTTCTTC
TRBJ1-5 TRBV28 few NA CASSSRPIGGNQPQHF TGTGCCAGCAGTTCCAGACCCATTGGAGGCAATCAGCCCCAGCATTTT